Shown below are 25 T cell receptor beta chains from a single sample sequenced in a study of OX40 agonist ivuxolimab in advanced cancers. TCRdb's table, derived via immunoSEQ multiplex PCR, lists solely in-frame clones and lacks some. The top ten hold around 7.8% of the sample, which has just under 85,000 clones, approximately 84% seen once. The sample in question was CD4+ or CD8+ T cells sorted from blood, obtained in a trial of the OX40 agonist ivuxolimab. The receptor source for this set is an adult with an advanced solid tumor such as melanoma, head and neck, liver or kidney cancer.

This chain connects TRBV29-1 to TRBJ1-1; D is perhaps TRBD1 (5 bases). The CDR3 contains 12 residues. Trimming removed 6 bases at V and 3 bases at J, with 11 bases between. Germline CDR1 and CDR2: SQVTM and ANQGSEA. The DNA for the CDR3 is TGCAGCGTGGCAGGGATCTACACTGAAGCTTTCTTT. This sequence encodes CSVAGIYTEAFF.

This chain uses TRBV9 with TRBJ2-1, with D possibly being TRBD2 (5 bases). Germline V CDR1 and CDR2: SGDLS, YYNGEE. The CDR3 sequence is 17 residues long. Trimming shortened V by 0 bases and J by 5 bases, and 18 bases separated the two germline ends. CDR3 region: CASSVDSKGSRDNEQFF. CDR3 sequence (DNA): TGTGCCAGCAGCGTAGATAGTAAGGGTTCGAGGGACAATGAGCAGTTCTTC.

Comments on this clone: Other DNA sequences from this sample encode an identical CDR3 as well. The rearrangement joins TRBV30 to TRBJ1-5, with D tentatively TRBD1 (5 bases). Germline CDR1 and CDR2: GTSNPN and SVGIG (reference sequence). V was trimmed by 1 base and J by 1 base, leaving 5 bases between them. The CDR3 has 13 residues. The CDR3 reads CAWSGDSNQPQHF. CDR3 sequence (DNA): TGTGCCTGGAGTGGGGACAGCAATCAGCCCCAGCATTTT.

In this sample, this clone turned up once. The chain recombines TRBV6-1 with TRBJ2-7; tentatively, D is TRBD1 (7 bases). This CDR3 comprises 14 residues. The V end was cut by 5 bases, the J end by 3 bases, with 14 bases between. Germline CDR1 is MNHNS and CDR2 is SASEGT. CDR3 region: CASSQGGQLYEQYF. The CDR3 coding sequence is TGTGCCAGCAGTCAGGGGGGACAGCTCTACGAGCAGTACTTC.

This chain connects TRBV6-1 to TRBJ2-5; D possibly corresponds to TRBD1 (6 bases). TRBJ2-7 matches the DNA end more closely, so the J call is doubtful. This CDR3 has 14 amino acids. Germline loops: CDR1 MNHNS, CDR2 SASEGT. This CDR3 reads CASSPQTGPYEQYF. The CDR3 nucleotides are TGTGCCAGCAGTCCCCAGACAGGTCCCTACGAGCAGTACTTC.

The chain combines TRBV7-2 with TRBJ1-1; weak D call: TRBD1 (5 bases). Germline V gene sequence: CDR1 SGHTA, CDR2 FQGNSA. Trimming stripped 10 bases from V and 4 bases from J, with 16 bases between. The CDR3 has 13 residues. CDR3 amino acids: CATRGVISTEAFF. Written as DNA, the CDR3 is TGTGCCACGCGAGGGGTTATCAGCACTGAAGCTTTCTTT. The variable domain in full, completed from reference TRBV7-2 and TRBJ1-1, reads GAGVSQSPSNKVTEKGKDVELRCDPISGHTALYWYRQSLGQGLEFLIYFQGNSAPDKSGLPSDRFSAERTGGSVSTLTIQRTQQEDSAVYLCATRGVISTEAFFGQGTRLTVV.

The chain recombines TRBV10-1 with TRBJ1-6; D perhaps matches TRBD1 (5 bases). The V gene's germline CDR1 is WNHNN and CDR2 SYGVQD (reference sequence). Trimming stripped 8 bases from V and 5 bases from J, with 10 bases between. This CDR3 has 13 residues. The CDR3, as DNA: TGCGCCAGCCCGGGGGGGGATAATTCACCCCTCCACTTT. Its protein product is CASPGGDNSPLHF.

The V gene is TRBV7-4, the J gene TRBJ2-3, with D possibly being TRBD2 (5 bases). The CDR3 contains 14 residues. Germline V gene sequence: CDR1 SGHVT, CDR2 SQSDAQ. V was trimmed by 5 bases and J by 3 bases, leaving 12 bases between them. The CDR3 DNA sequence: TGTGCCAGCAGCCCGGGGAGCCTAACAGATACGCAGTATTTT. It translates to CASSPGSLTDTQYF.

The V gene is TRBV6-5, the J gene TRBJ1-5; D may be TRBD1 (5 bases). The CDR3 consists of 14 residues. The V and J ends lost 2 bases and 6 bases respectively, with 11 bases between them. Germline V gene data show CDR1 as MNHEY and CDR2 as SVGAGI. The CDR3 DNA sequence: TGTGCCAGCAGTTACAACAATGGGGGTCAGCCCCAGCATTTT. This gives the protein CASSYNNGGQPQHF.

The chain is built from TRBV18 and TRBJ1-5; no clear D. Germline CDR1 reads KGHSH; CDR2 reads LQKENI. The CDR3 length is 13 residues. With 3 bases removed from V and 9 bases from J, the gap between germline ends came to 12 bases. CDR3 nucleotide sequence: TGTGCCAGCTCACCGGCCTACGATCGGCCCCAGCATTTT. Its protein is CASSPAYDRPQHF.

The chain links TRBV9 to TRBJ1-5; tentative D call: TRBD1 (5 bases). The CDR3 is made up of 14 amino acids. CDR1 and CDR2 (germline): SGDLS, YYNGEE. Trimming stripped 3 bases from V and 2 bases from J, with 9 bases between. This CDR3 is CASSAEGGNQPQHF. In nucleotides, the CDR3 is TGTGCCAGCAGCGCGGAAGGGGGCAATCAGCCCCAGCATTTT.

CDR3 DNA: TGCGCCAGCAGTGAAAACTCCGGGACAGGGGACGGCGAGCAGTACTTC. This encodes CASSENSGTGDGEQYF. The chain combines TRBV10-2 with TRBJ2-7; TRBD1 agrees at 10 bases. Germline values: CDR1 WSHSY, CDR2 SAAADI. This CDR3 spans 16 amino acids. V trimming: 3 bases; J trimming: 6 bases; junction bases outside the gene matches: 11.

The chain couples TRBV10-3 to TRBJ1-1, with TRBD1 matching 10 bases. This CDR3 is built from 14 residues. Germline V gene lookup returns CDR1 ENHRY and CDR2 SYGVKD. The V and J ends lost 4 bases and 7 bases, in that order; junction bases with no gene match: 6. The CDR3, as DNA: TGTGCCATCAGTGGAAGAGGACAGGGGGATGAAGCTTTCTTT. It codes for CAISGRGQGDEAFF.

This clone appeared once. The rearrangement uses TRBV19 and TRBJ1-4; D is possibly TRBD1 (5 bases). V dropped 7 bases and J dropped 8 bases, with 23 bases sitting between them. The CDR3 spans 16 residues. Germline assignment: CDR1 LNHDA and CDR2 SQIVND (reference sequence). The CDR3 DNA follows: TGTGCCAGTAAAGCGAAAGGGACGACTTGGAACGAAAAACTGTTTTTT. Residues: CASKAKGTTWNEKLFF.

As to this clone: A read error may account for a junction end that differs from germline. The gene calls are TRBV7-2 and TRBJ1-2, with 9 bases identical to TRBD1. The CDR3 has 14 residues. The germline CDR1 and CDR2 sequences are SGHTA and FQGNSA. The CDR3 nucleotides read TGTGCCAGCACCTTACAGGGGGCAGACTATGGCTACACCTTC. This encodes CASTLQGADYGYTF.

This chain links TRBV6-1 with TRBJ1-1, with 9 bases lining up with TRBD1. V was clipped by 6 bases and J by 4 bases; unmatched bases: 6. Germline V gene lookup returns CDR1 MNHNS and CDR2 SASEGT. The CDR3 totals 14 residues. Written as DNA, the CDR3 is TGTGCCAGCAGCAAACAGGGGGCGTCCACTGAAGCTTTCTTT. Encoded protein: CASSKQGASTEAFF.

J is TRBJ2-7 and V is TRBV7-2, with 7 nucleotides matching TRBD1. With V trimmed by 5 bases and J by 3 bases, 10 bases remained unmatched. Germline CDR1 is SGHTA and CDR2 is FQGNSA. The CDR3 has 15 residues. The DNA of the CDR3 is TGTGCCAGCAGCCCTGGGACAGACCGTAGCTACGAGCAGTACTTC. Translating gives CASSPGTDRSYEQYF.

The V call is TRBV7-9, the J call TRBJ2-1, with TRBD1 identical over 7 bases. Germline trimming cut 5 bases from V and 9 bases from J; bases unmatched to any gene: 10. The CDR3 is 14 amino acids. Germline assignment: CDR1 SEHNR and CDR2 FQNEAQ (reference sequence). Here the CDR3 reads CASSQSFRDSEQFF. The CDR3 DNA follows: TGTGCCAGCAGCCAGTCATTTAGGGACAGTGAGCAGTTCTTC.

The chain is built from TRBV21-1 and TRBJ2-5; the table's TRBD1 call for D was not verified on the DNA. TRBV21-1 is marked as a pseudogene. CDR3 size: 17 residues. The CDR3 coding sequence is TGTGCCAGCAGCCAACCCACGACACAGACGTACCAAGAGACCCAGTACTTC. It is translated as CASSQPTTQTYQETQYF.

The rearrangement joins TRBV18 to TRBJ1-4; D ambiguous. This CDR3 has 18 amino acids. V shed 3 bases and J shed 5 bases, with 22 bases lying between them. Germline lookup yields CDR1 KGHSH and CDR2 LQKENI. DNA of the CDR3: TGTGCCAGCTCACCGGGCAGGTCCTTTCTGGGGAGAAATGAAAAACTGTTTTTT. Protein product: CASSPGRSFLGRNEKLFF.

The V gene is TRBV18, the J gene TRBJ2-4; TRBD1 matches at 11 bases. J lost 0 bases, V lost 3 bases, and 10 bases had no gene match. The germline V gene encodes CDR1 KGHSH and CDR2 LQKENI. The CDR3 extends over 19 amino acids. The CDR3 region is CASSPPGTGGTLAKNIQYF. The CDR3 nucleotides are TGTGCCAGCTCACCTCCCGGGACAGGGGGGACCCTAGCCAAAAACATTCAGTACTTC.

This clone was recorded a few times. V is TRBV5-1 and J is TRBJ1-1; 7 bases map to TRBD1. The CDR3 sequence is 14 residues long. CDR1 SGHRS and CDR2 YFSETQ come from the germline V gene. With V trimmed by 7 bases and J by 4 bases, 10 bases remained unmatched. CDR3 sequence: CASLAAGGSTEAFF. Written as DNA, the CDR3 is TGCGCCAGCTTGGCGGCAGGGGGGTCCACTGAAGCTTTCTTT. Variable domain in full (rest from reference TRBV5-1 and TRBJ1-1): KAGVTQTPRYLIKTRGQQVTLSCSPISGHRSVSWYQQTPGQGLQFLFEYFSETQRNKGNFPGRFSGRQFSNSRSEMNVSTLELGDSALYLCASLAAGGSTEAFFGQGTRLTVV.

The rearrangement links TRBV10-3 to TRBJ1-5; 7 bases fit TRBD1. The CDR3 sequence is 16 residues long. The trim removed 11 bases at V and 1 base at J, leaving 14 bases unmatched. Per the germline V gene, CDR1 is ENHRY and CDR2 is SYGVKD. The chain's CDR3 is CAVGTITGASNQPQHF. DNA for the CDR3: TGTGCCGTTGGGACCATCACAGGGGCCAGCAATCAGCCCCAGCATTTT.

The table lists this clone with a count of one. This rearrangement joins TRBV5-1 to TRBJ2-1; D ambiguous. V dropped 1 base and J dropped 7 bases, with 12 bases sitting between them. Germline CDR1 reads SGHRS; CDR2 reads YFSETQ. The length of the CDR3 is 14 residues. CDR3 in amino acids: CASSLPSPQNEQFF. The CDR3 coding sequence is TGCGCCAGCAGCTTGCCGAGTCCCCAAAATGAGCAGTTCTTC.

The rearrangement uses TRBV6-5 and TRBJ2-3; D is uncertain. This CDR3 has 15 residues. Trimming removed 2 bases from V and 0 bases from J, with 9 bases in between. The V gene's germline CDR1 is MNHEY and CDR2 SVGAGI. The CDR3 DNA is TGTGCCAGCAGTTACACGGGCGTGAGCACAGATACGCAGTATTTT. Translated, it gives CASSYTGVSTDTQYF.